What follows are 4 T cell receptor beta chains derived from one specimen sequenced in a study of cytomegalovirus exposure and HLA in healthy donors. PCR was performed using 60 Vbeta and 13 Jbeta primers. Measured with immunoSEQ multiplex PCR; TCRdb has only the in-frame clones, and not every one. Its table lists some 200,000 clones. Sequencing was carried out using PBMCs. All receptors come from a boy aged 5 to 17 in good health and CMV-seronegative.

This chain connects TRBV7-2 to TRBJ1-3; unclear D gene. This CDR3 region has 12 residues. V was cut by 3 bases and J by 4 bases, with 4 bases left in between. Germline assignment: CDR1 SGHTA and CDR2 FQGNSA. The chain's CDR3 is CASSFQGNTIYF. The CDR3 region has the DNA TGTGCCAGCAGCTTTCAGGGAAACACCATATATTTT.

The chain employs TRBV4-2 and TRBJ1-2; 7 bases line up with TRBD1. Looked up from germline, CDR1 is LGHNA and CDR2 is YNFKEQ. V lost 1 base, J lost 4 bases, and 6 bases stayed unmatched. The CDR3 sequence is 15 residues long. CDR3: CASSQGYRGVYGYTF. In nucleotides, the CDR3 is TGTGCCAGCAGCCAAGGCTACAGGGGTGTCTATGGCTACACCTTC.

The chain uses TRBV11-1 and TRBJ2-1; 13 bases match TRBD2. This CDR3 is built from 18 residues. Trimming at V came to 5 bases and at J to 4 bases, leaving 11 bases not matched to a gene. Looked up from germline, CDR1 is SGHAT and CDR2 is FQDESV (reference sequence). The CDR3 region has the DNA TGTGCCAGCAGCCGGGGGACTAGCGGGGCCCCGGGGTACAATGAGCAGTTCTTC. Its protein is CASSRGTSGAPGYNEQFF.

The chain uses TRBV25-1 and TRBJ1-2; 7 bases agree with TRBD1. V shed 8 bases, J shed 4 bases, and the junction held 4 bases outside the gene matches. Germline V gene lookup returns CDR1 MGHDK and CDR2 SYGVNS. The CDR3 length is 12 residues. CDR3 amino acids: CASRTGGYGYTF. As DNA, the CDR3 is TGTGCCAGCCGGACAGGAGGCTATGGCTACACCTTC.